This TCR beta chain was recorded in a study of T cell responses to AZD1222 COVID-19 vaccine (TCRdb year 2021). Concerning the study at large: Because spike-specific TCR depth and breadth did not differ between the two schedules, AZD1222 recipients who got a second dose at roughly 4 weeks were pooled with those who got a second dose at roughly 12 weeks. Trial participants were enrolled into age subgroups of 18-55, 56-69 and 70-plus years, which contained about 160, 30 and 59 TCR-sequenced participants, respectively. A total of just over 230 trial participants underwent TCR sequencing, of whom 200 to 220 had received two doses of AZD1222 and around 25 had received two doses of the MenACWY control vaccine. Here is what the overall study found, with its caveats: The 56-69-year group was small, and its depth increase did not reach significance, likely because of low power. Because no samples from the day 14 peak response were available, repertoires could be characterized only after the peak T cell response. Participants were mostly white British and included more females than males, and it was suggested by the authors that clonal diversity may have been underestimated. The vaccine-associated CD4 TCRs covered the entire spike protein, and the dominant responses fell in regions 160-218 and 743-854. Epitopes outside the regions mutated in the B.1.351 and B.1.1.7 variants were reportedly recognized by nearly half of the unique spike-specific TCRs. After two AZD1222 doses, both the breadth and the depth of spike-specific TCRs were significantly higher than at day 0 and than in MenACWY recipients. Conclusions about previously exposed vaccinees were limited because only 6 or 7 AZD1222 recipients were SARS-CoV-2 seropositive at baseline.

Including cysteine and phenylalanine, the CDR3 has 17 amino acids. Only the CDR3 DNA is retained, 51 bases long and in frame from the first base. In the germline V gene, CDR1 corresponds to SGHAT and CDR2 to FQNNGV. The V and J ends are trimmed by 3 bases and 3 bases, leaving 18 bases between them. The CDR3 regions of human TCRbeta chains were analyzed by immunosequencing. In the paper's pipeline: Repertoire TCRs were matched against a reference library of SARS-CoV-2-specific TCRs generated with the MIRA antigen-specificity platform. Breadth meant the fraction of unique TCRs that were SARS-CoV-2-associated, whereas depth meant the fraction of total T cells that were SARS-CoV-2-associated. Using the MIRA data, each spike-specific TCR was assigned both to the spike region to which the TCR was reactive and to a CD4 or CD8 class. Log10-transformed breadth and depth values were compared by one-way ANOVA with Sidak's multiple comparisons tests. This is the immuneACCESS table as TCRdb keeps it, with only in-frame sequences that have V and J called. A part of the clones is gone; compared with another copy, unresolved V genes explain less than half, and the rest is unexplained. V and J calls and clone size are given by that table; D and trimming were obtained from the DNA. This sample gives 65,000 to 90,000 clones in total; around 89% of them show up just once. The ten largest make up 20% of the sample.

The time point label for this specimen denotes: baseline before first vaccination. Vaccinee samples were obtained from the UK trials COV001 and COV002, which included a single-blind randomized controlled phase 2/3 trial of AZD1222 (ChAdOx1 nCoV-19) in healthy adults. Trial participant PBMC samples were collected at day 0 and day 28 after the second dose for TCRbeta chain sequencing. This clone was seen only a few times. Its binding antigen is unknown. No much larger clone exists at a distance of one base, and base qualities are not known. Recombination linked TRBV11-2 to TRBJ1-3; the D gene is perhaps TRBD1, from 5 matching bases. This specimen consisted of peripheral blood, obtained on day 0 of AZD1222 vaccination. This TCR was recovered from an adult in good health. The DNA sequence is TGTGCCAGCAGCTTTCGTCGTTCCAGGGAGGATGGAAACACCATATATTTT. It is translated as CASSFRRSREDGNTIYF.